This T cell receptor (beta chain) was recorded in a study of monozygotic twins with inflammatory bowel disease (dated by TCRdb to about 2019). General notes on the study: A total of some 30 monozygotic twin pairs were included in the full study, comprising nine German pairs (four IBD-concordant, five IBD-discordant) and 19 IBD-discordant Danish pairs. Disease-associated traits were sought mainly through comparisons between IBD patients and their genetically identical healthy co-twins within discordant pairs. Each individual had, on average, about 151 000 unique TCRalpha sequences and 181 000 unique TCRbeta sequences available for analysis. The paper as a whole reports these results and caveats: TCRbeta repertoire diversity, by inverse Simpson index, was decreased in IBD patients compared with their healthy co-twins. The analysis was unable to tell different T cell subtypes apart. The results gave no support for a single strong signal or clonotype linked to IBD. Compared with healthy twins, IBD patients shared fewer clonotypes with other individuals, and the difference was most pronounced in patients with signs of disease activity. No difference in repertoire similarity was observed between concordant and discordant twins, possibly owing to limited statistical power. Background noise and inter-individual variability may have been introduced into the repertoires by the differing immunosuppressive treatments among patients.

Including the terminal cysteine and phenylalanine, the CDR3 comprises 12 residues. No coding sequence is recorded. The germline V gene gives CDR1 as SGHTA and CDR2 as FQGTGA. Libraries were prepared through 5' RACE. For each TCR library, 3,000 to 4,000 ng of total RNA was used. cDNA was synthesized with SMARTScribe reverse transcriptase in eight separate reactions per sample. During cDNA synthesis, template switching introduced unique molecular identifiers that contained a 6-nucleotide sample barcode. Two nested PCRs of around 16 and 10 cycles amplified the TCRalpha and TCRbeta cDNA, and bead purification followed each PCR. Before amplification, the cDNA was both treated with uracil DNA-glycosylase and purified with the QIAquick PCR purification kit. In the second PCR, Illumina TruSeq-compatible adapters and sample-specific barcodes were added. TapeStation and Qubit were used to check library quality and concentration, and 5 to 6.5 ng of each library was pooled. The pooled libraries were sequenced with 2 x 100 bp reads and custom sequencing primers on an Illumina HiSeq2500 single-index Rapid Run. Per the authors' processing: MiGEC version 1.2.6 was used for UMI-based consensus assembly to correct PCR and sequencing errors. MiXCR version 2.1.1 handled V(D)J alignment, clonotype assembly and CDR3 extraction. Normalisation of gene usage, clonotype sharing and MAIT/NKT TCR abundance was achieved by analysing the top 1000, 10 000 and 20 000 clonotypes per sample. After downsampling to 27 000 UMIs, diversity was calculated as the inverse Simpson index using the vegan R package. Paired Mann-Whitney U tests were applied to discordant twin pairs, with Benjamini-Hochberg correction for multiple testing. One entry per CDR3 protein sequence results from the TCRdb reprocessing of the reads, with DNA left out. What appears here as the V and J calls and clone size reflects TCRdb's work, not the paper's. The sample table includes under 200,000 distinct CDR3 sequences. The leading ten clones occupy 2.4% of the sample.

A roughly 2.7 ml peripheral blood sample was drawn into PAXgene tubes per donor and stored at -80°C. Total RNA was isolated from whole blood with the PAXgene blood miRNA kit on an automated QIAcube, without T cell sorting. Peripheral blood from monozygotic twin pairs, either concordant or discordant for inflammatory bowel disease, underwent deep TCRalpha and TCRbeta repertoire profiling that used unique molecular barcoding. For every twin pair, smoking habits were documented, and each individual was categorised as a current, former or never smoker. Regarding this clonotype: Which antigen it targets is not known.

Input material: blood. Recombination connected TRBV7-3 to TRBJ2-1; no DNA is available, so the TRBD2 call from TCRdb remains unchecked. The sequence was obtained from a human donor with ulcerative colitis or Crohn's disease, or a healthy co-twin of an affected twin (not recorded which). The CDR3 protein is CASSLGSGKQFF. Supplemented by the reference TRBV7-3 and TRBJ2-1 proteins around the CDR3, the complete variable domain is GAGVSQTPSNKVTEKGKYVELRCDPISGHTALYWYRQSLGQGPEFLIYFQGTGAADDSGLPNDRFFAVRPEGSVSTLKIQRTERGDSAVYLCASSLGSGKQFFGPGTRLTVL.